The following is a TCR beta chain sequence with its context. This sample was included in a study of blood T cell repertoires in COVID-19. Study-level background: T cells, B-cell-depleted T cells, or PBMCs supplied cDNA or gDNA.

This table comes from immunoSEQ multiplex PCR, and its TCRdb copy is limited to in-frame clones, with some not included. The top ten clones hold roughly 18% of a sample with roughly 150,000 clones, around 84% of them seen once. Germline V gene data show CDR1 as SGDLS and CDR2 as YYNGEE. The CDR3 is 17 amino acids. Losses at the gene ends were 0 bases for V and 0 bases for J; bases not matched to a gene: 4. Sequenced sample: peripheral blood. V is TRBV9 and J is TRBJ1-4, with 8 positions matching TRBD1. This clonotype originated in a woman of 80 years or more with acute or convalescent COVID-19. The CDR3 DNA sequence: TGTGCCAGCAGCGTAGGACAGGGGCGACCAACTAATGAAAAACTGTTTTTT. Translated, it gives CASSVGQGRPTNEKLFF. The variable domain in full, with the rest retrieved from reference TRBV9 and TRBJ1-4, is DSGVTQTPKHLITATGQRVTLRCSPRSGDLSVYWYQQSLDQGLQFLIQYYNGEERAKGNILERFSAQQFPDLHSELNLSSLELGDSALYFCASSVGQGRPTNEKLFFGSGTQLSVL.